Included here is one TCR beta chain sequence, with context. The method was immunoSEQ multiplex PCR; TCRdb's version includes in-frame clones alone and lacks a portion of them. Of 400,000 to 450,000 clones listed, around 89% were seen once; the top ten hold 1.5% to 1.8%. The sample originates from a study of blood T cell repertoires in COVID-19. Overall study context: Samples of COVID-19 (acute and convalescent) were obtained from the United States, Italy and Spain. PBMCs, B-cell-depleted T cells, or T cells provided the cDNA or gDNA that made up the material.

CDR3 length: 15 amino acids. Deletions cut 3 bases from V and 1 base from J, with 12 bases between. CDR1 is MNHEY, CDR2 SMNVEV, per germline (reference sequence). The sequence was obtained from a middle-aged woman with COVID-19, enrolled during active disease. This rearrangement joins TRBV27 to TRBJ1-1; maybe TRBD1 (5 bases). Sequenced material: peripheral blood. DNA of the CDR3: TGTGCCAGCAGTTTGGGGGGAGGGACGAACACTGAAGCTTTCTTT. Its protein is CASSLGGGTNTEAFF.